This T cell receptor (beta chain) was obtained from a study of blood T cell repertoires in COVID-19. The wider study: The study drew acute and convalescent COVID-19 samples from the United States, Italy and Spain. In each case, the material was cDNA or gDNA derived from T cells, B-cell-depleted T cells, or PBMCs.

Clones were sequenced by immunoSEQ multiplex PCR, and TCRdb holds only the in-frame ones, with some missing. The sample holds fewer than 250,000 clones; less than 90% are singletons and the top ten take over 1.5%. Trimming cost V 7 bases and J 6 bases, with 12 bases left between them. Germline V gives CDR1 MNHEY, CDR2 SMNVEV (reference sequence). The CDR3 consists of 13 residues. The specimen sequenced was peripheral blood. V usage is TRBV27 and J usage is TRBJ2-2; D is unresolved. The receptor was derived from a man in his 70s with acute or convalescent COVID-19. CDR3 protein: CASTLVRSGELFF. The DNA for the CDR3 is TGTGCCAGCACCCTAGTAAGGTCCGGGGAGCTGTTTTTT.